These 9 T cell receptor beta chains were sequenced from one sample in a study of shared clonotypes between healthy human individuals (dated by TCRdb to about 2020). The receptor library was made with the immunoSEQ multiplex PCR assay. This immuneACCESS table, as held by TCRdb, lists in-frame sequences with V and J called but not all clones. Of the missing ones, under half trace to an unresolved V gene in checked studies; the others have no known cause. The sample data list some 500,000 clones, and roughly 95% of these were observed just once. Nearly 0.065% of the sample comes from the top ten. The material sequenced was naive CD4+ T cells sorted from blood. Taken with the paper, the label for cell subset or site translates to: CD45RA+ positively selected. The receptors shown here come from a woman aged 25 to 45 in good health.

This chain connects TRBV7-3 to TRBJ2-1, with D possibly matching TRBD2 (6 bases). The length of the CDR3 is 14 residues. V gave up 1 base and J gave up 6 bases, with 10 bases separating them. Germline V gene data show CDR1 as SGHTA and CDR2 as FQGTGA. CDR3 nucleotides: TGTGCCAGCAGCTTAAGCGGGACCAGCAATGAGCAGTTCTTC. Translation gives CASSLSGTSNEQFF. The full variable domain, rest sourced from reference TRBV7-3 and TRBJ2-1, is GAGVSQTPSNKVTEKGKYVELRCDPISGHTALYWYRQSLGQGPEFLIYFQGTGAADDSGLPNDRFFAVRPEGSVSTLKIQRTERGDSAVYLCASSLSGTSNEQFFGPGTRLTVL.

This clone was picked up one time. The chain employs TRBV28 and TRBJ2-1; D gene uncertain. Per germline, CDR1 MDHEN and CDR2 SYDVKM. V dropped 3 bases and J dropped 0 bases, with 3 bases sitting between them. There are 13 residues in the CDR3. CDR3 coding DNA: TGTGCCAGCAGTTTTATCTCCTACAATGAGCAGTTCTTC. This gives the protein CASSFISYNEQFF.

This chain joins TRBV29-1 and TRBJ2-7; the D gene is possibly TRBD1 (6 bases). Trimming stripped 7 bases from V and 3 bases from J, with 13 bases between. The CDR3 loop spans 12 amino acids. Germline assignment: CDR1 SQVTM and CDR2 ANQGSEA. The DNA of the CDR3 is TGCAGCGCAATCACGGACAGCTACGAGCAGTACTTC. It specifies CSAITDSYEQYF.

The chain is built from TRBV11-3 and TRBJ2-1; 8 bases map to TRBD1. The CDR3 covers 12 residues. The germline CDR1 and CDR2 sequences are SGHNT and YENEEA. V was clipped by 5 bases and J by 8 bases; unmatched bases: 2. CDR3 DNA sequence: TGTGCCAGCAGCAACAGGGGGGATGAGCAGTTCTTC. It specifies CASSNRGDEQFF.

The CDR3 DNA sequence: TGTGCCAGTAGTATAGACCGACCTCCCCGGGGCACTGAAGCTTTCTTT. Its protein product is CASSIDRPPRGTEAFF. The chain joins TRBV19 to TRBJ1-1, with D uncertain. V was pared by 0 bases and J by 4 bases, with 15 bases between. The germline gives CDR1 LNHDA, CDR2 SQIVND (reference sequence). The CDR3 is made up of 16 amino acids.

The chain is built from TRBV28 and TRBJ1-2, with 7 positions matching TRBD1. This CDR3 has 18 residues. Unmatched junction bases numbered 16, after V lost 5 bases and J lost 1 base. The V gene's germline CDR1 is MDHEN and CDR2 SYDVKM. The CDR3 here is CASSPQGETTVFNYGYTF. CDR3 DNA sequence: TGTGCCAGCAGTCCTCAGGGGGAGACTACTGTATTTAACTATGGCTACACCTTC.

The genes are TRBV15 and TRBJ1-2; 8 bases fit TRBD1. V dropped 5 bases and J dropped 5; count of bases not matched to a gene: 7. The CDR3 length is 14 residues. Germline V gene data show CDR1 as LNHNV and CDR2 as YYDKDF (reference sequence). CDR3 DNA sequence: TGTGCCACCAGCGGAACGGACAGGGTTTATGGCTACACCTTC. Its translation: CATSGTDRVYGYTF.

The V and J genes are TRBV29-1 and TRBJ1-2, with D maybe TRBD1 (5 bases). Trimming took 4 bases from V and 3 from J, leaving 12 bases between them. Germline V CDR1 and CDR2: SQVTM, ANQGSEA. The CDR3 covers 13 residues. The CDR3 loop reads CSVAPQGDYGYTF. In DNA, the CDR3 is TGCAGCGTTGCGCCCCAGGGAGACTATGGCTACACCTTC.

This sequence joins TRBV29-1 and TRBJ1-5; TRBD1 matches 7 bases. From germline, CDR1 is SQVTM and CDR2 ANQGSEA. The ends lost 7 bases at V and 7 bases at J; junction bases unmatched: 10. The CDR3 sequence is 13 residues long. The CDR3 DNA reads TGCAGCGCCCTACAGGGGCAGGGACAGCCCCAGCATTTT. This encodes CSALQGQGQPQHF.